One TCR beta chain is described in this entry. Its antigen is unknown. No base quality information exists; no much larger clone differs at one position. Library preparation used 5' RACE. The reads were generated on an Illumina HiSeq 2000. Template switching introduced a universal primer binding site; the final cDNA contained a unique molecular identifier, enabling accurate counting of TCR cDNA molecules. Specific primers in the conserved constant-segment region were used to synthesize first-strand cDNA for the TCR alpha and beta chains. To control for contamination, every cDNA library carried two barcodes: a SMART-Mk sample barcode plus Illumina barcodes. Two successive PCR steps introduced TruSeq adapter sequences along with Illumina sample barcodes. Sequencing of the TCR alpha and beta cDNA libraries was done on the Illumina HiSeq platform using custom primers. Per the source publication's procedure: MiGEC was used to process raw reads and extract unique molecular identifiers, and MiXCR was used to find CDR3 positions. For each individual, recombination models were inferred using an EM algorithm with the repgenHMM and IGoR tools. The tcR package in R was used for shared clonotype analysis, with sharing normalized by the product of cloneset sizes. Out-of-frame nonproductive sequences were analyzed to study raw recombination free of thymic and clonal selection effects. The raw public reads went through TCRdb reprocessing: fastp at Q25, MiXCR clone calling, in-frame beta chains kept. Rows with one shared CDR3 protein collapse into an entry with the most common genes and DNA. The V and J calls follow TCRdb's processing rather than the paper's. The sample profile shows about 810,000 distinct CDR3 sequences; roughly an eighth of them were found once. The leading ten clones occupy around 1.5% of the sample.

This sample is part of a study of identical twins (dated by TCRdb to the mid-2010s). About the study as a whole: To test whether fetal clonotypes persist, the study used deep sequencing on TCR alpha and beta repertoires from monozygotic twins, unrelated adults of various ages, and cord blood. To rule out contamination, replicate twin experiments were performed at different times with different library preparation protocols. The research as a whole found: Abundant cord blood beta clonotypes carried fewer insertions; young adult naive repertoires showed a weaker similar trend, while memory repertoires showed none. Invariant T cells such as MAIT and iNKT could partly confound zero-insertion analyses, though diverse VJ usage argued against this for most clonotypes. Because the same donors could not be followed over many years, conclusions were based on cross-sectional statistical analysis. Compared with coincidental sharing between unrelated individuals, an excess of low generation-probability sequences was observed among out-of-frame TCR alpha sequences shared between twins. In monozygotic twins, out-of-frame TCR alpha sharing was systematically underestimated by recombination models, although the models agreed with sharing between unrelated individuals. The excess sharing between twins in beta out-of-frame sequences was weaker because fewer shared sequences reduced the signal-to-noise ratio.

The CDR3 runs 17 residues from the cysteine to the phenylalanine. CDR3 DNA only is kept here, 51 bases in frame from base 1. Reading the germline V gene gives CDR1 SQVTM and CDR2 ANQGSEA. V is trimmed back by 6 bases and J by 7 bases, and the junction contains 19 bases that no gene match accounts for. Every donor in the study was a healthy Caucasian. Three pairs of female monozygotic twins, all aged roughly 18 to 30 years, were included in the twin cohort. Peripheral blood mononuclear cells were the source from which RNA for the TCR libraries was isolated. The same specimen was also included in a second study, on yellow fever vaccine responses in identical twins. The second investigation adds: The T cell response to vaccination in identical twins was reported by the authors to appear partly convergent and partly personalized. Focusing on identical twins, the study followed the T cell clones that responded to the vaccine, and did so with precision.

The chain couples TRBV29-1 to TRBJ2-4, with TRBD1 matching 9 junction bases. Sequenced material: PBMCs. The sequence came from a woman under 30 in good health. Here is the DNA: TGCAGCGTCCTAAACGTCGGGACAGGGAGGGGCAATAACATTCAGTACTTC. It encodes CSVLNVGTGRGNNIQYF.